This T cell receptor beta chain is drawn from a study of cytomegalovirus exposure and HLA in healthy donors. Overall study findings and caveats: Reportedly, fewer N-insertions than the roughly 700-donor mean appeared in an Asian-associated ancestry cluster in a later analysis.

A multiplex PCR was run with 60 Vbeta primers and 13 Jbeta primers. Clones were read by immunoSEQ multiplex PCR, and TCRdb kept only the in-frame ones, dropping some. Altogether 50,000 or so clones are present, approximately 70% being singletons, with the ten largest covering 6.3%. This clone was counted between two and nine times. The target antigen is unknown. This TCR derives from a man aged 25-45 years in good health and CMV-seronegative. The sequencing input was PBMCs.

The CDR3 region has the DNA TGTGCCAGCATTGAGGGGGTTCAGAACACTGAAGCTTTCTTT. This encodes CASIEGVQNTEAFF. This chain uses TRBV7-9 with TRBJ1-1, with D maybe TRBD1 (6 bases). This CDR3 has 14 residues. CDR1 SEHNR and CDR2 FQNEAQ come from the germline V gene (reference sequence). Trimming removed 7 bases at V and 1 base at J, with 13 bases between.